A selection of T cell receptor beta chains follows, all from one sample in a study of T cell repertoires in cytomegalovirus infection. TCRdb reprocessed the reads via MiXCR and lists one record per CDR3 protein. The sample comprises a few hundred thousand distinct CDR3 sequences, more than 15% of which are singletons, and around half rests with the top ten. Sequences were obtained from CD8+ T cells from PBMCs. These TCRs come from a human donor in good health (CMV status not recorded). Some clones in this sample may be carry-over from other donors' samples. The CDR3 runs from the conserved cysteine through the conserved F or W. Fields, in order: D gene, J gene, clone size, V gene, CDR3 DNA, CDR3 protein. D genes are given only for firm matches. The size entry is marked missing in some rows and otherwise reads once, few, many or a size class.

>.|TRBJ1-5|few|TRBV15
TGTGCCACCAGCAGGGATTTGGGGGCCACCAACCAGCCCCAGCATTTT
CATSRDLGATNQPQHF
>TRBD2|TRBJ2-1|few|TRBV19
TGTGCCACCTCAGCGGGGGGCCACTCCTACAATGAGCAGTTCTTC
CATSAGGHSYNEQFF
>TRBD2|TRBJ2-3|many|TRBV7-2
TGTGCCAGCAGCCCCGCCTGGACTAGCGCTGGGACAGATACGCAGTATTTT
CASSPAWTSAGTDTQYF
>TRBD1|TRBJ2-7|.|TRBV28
TGTGCCAGCAGTTTTGCGACAGGGGTATCGGAAGAGCAGTACTTC
CASSFATGVSEEQYF
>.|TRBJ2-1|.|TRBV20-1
TGCAGTGCTAGAGATAATGCGCGGGACTGGTCCTTGCTCTACAATGAGCAGTTCTTC
CSARDNARDWSLLYNEQFF
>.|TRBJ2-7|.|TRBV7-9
TGTGCCATCCCCCGAGGGGGGGCCTTCGAGCAGTACTTC
CAIPRGGAFEQYF
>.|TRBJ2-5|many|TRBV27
TGTGCCAGCAGGCCTGCTTACGGAGGGGAGACCCAGTACTTC
CASRPAYGGETQYF
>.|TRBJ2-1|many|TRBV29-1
TGCAGCGTTGATCCGGGGACCTCCTACAATGAGCAGTTCTTC
CSVDPGTSYNEQFF
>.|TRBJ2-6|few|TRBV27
TGTGCCAGCAGTCTGACACTATCTGGGGCCAACGTCCTGACTTTC
CASSLTLSGANVLTF
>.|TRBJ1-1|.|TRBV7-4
TGTGCCAGCAGCCCGCGGACAGCCTCGTTCACTGAAGCTTTCTTT
CASSPRTASFTEAFF
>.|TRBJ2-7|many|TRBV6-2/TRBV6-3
TGTGCCAGCAGTTACGCGACCTACGAGCAGTACTTC
CASSYATYEQYF
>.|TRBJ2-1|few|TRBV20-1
TGCAGTGCTAGTTCGGGGGGCGCTTTCTATGAGCAGTTCTTC
CSASSGGAFYEQFF
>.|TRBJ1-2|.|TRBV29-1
TGCAGCGTTGAAAAGGATGATGGGAAAAAGGTGTATGGCTACACCTTC
CSVEKDDGKKVYGYTF
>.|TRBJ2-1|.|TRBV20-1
TGCAGTGCTAGATATGGTCCCCGGGGAACTTACAATGAGCAGTTCTTC
CSARYGPRGTYNEQFF